The 19 T cell receptor beta chains given below trace back to one sample, sequenced in a study of chronic HIV infection and antiretroviral therapy. From the 5' RACE reads, TCRdb called clonotypes with MiXCR, one entry per CDR3 protein. The sample records more than 25,000 distinct CDR3 sequences, 7.5% to 10% being singletons. The specimen was peripheral blood. Every receptor here comes from an adult who had HIV and had not received antiretroviral therapy, or was an uninfected healthy control (not recorded which).

This clonotype was counted only a few times. The chain links TRBV29-1 to TRBJ1-6; possible D gene TRBD1, 5 bases. The germline V gene encodes CDR1 SQVTM and CDR2 ANQGSEA. The CDR3 is made up of 16 amino acids. V dropped 6 bases and J dropped 9 bases, with 24 bases sitting between them. The DNA for the CDR3 is TGCAGCGTCCCATACCTCTTGGCAGGGTCGGGTTCACCCCTCCACTTT. It is translated as CSVPYLLAGSGSPLHF.

This clonotype was detected only a few times. The V gene is TRBV21-1, the J gene TRBJ2-4; the table gives TRBD2 as D, unverified against the DNA. TRBV21-1 is a recognized pseudogene. The CDR3 extends over 14 amino acids. CDR3 DNA: TGTGCCAGCAGCAAAGCCCAGGGCCTCGCCATTCAGTACTTC. It codes for CASSKAQGLAIQYF.

The chain combines TRBV12-3 or TRBV12-4 with TRBJ2-4, with 9 bases that match TRBD2. CDR3 length: 16 residues. V was clipped by 4 bases and J by 5 bases; unmatched bases: 9. CDR3 residues: CASSYPSGGGENIQYF. In DNA form, the CDR3 reads TGTGCCAGCAGTTACCCCTCCGGCGGGGGGGAAAACATTCAGTACTTC.

The chain carries TRBV5-1 and TRBJ2-3; D may be TRBD1 or TRBD2 (6 bases each). CDR1 and CDR2 from the germline V gene are SGHRS and YFSETQ. The CDR3 extends over 14 amino acids. Trimming removed 3 bases from V and 6 bases from J, with 14 bases in between. The CDR3 loop is CASSSREGGDTQYF. The CDR3, as DNA: TGCGCCAGCAGCTCCCGGGAAGGGGGGGATACGCAGTATTTT.

The V gene is TRBV2, the J gene TRBJ1-6; 10 nucleotides align to TRBD1. The CDR3 contains 14 residues. Unmatched junction bases numbered 1, after V lost 4 bases and J lost 7 bases. The V gene's germline CDR1 is SNHLY and CDR2 FYNNEI. CDR3 amino acids: CASSGGQGNSPLHF. The CDR3 DNA reads as TGTGCCAGCAGTGGGGGACAGGGGAATTCACCCCTCCACTTT.

This clonotype was recorded a few times. The chain is built from TRBV4-1 and TRBJ1-1, with 8 bases lining up with TRBD1. The CDR3 is 16 amino acids. The J segment lost 2 bases and the V segment lost 0 bases, leaving 5 bases of the junction unmatched. CDR1 is MGHRA and CDR2 is YSYEKL in the germline V gene. For the CDR3, the DNA is TGCGCCAGCAGCCAAGATGGCGCAGGGGGCAACACTGAAGCTTTCTTT. It is translated as CASSQDGAGGNTEAFF.

In this sample, this clonotype turned up many times. This chain joins TRBV2 and TRBJ1-4; the D is unclear. Trimming cost V 1 base and J 6 bases, with 12 bases left between them. CDR3 size: 15 residues. Germline V gives CDR1 SNHLY, CDR2 FYNNEI. The CDR3 region has the DNA TGTGCCAGCAGTGAAGTTGGAGGGCTGGATGAAAAACTGTTTTTT. Protein: CASSEVGGLDEKLFF.

The table lists this clonotype with a few counts. The J gene is TRBJ2-1, the V gene TRBV12-3 or TRBV12-4; D perhaps matches TRBD1 (6 bases). The CDR3 length is 13 residues. V lost 0 bases to trimming and J lost 14 bases, with 14 bases between them. CDR3 residues: CASSLAGQLIEFF. CDR3 DNA: TGTGCCAGCAGTTTAGCTGGACAGCTGATTGAGTTCTTC.

A few counts support this clonotype. The V and J genes are TRBV27 and TRBJ1-1, with 7 bases identical to TRBD1. Looked up from germline, CDR1 is MNHEY and CDR2 is SMNVEV (reference sequence). This CDR3 is built from 15 residues. V lost 5 bases and J lost 4; bases outside the gene matches: 10. The CDR3 nucleotides read TGTGCCAGCAGTCGACAGGGACTCATGAGCACTGAAGCTTTCTTT. It is translated as CASSRQGLMSTEAFF.

The rearrangement uses TRBV20-1 and TRBJ2-3; D is unresolved. The V gene's germline CDR1 is DFQATT and CDR2 SNEGSKA (reference sequence). V dropped 0 bases and J dropped 1 base, with 11 bases sitting between them. The CDR3 spans 15 residues. CDR3 residues: CSARDGIVRTDTQYF. In DNA, the CDR3 is TGCAGTGCTAGAGATGGAATAGTTCGCACAGATACGCAGTATTTT.

This clonotype was counted between two and nine times. This chain uses TRBV11-2 with TRBJ1-4; TRBD1 matches at 8 bases. The V segment lost 5 bases and the J segment 7 bases; nucleotides outside the gene matches: 6. Germline values: CDR1 SGHAT, CDR2 FQNNGV. The CDR3 consists of 14 residues. CDR3 DNA sequence: TGTGCCAGCAGCCCACGGACAGGGACTGAAAAACTGTTTTTT. Translation gives CASSPRTGTEKLFF.

Many counts were recorded for this clonotype. The rearrangement uses TRBV6-5 and TRBJ2-7; D unresolved. Trimming pared 4 bases from V and 6 bases from J, leaving 13 bases between. CDR3 length: 13 residues. Germline values: CDR1 MNHEY, CDR2 SVGAGI. CDR3 nucleotides: TGTGCCAGCAGTTCCCCATCTCGAGGCGAGCAGTACTTC. Translated, it gives CASSSPSRGEQYF.

In its sample, this clonotype was seen a few times. This chain uses TRBV12-3 or TRBV12-4 with TRBJ1-5; D remains ambiguous. The V end lost 3 bases, the J end lost 7 bases, and 4 bases lay between the germline ends. The CDR3 has 11 amino acids. The CDR3 protein is CASSLGQPQHF. The CDR3 region has the DNA TGTGCCAGCAGTTTGGGGCAGCCCCAGCATTTT.

J is TRBJ1-6 and V is TRBV4-3; a possible D gene is TRBD1 (5 bases). The CDR3 is made up of 18 amino acids. The germline V gene encodes CDR1 LGHNA and CDR2 YSLEER. Deletions cut 0 bases from V and 2 bases from J, with 14 bases between. CDR3 DNA sequence: TGCGCCAGCAGCCAAGATGGAGGGCAGGGAGCCTATAATTCACCCCTCCACTTT. Translating gives CASSQDGGQGAYNSPLHF.

The CDR3 here is CASSFGGGGLAYEQYF. CDR3 DNA: TGTGCCAGCAGTTTCGGGGGAGGGGGACTAGCCTACGAGCAGTACTTC. The genes are TRBV27 and TRBJ2-7; TRBD2 agrees at 8 bases. The CDR3 contains 16 residues. Germline-derived CDR1 and CDR2 are MNHEY and SMNVEV (reference sequence). Losses at the gene ends were 3 bases for V and 2 bases for J; bases not matched to a gene: 9.

This clonotype was seen ten or more times. The chain employs TRBV7-8 and TRBJ1-5; D possibly corresponds to TRBD1 (5 bases). V was shortened by 5 bases and J by 5 bases, with 19 bases between the two germline ends. Per germline, CDR1 SGHVS and CDR2 FQNEAQ. This CDR3 is built from 16 residues. Here the CDR3 reads CASSPFPGTGDQPQHF. The CDR3 DNA sequence: TGTGCCAGCAGCCCGTTCCCCGGCACAGGAGATCAGCCCCAGCATTTT.

This clonotype was seen many times. J is TRBJ2-1 and V is TRBV10-2; TRBD2 matches at 10 bases. The CDR3 has 19 residues. After removal of 0 bases from V and 8 bases from J, the junction contained 16 bases not matched to a gene. Germline CDR1 reads WSHSY; CDR2 reads SAAADI. This chain's CDR3 is CASSESKYEREGFWHEQFF. In nucleotides, the CDR3 is TGCGCCAGCAGTGAGTCGAAATACGAGCGGGAGGGTTTCTGGCATGAGCAGTTCTTC.

This clonotype was counted a few times. The chain has TRBV5-6 and TRBJ1-5; D is uncertain. Germline CDR1 SGHDT, CDR2 YYEEEE. CDR3 length: 13 residues. Trimming removed 1 base from V and 2 bases from J, with 4 bases in between. This CDR3 is CASSLWGNQPQHF. The CDR3 bases are TGTGCCAGCAGCTTGTGGGGCAATCAGCCCCAGCATTTT. The entire variable domain, with the rest obtained from reference TRBV5-6 and TRBJ1-5, is as follows: DAGVTQSPTHLIKTRGQQVTLRCSPKSGHDTVSWYQQALGQGPQFIFQYYEEEERQRGNFPDRFSGHQFPNYSSELNVNALLLGDSALYLCASSLWGNQPQHFGDGTRLSIL.

This clonotype was counted at least ten times. The chain is built from TRBV4-3 and TRBJ2-3; D tentatively fits TRBD1 or TRBD2 (5 bases each). Germline-derived CDR1 and CDR2 are LGHNA and YSLEER. V lost 1 base and J lost 0, with 8 bases in between. The CDR3 is made up of 15 amino acids. The CDR3 nucleotides are TGCGCCAGCAGCCAAGTCCGGGACAGCACAGATACGCAGTATTTT. This sequence encodes CASSQVRDSTDTQYF.